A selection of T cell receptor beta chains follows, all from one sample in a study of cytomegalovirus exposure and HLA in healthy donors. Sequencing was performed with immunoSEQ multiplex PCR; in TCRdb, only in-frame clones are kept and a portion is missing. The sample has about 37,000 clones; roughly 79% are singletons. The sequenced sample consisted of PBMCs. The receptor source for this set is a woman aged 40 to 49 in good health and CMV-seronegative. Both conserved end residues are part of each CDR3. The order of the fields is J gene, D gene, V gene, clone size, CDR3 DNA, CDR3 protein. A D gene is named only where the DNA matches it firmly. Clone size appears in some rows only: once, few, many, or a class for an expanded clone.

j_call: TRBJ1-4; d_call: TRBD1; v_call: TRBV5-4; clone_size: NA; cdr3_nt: TGTGCCAGCAGCTTGGCCCCGACAGGGTCTAATGAAAAACTGTTTTTT; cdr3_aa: CASSLAPTGSNEKLFF
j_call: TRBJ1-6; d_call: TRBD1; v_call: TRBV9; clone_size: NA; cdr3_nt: TGTGCCAGCAGCGCCCTACAGGGGGGATCACCCCTCCACTTT; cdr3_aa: CASSALQGGSPLHF
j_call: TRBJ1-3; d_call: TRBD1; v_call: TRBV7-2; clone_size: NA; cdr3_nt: TGTGCCAGCACCTGGGACAGGGGAGACACCATATATTTT; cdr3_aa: CASTWDRGDTIYF
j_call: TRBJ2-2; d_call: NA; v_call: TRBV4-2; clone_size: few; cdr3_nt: TGTGCCAGCAGCCAAGAGCCCCTAACCGGGGAGCTGTTTTTT; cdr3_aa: CASSQEPLTGELFF
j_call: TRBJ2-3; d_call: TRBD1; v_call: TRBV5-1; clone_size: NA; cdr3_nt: TGCGCCAGCAGCTTGGGACAGGGTCGCTGGGATACGCAGTATTTT; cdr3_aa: CASSLGQGRWDTQYF
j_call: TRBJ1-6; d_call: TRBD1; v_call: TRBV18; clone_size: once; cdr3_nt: TGTGCCAGCTCCCCGGGACAGCTAAATTCACCCCTCCACTTT; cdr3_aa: CASSPGQLNSPLHF
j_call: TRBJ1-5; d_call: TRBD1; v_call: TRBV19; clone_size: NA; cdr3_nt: TGTGCCAGTAGTGGGACAGGGAGTCAGCCCCAGCATTTT; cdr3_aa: CASSGTGSQPQHF
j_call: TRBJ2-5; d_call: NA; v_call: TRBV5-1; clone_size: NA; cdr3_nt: TGCGCCAGCAGCTTGAGCCCTGAAGAGACCCAGTACTTC; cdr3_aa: CASSLSPEETQYF
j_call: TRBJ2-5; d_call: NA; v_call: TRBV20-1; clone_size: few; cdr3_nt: TGCAGTGCGGACATCCAAGAGACCCAGTACTTC; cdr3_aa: CSADIQETQYF
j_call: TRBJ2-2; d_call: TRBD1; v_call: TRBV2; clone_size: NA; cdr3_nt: TGTGCCAGCAGTGGGGGACAGAGGGCCGGGGAGCTGTTTTTT; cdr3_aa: CASSGGQRAGELFF
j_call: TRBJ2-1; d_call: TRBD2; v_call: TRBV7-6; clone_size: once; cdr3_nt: TGTGCCAGCAGCTTAGCGAGGACTAGCGGGGGGCTGAGCTCCTACAATGAGCAGTTCTTC; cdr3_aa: CASSLARTSGGLSSYNEQFF
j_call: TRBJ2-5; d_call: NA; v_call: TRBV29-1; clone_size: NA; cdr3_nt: TGCAGCGTTGAAGATCTGGCCCAGGGGTACCAAGAGACCCAGTACTTC; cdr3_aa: CSVEDLAQGYQETQYF
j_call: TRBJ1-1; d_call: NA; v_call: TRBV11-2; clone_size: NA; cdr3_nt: TGTGCCAGCAGCTTAGACATGCGGACTGAAGCTTTCTTT; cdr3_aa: CASSLDMRTEAFF
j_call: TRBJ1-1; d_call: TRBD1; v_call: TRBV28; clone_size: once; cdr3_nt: TGTGCCAGCATCCGAAGGGACAGGCGGGAAGCTTTCTTT; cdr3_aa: CASIRRDRREAFF
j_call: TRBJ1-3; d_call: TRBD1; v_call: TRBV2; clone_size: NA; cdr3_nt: TGTGCCAGCGACCCGGGGGGACAGGGTTTCAATTTTGGAAACACCATATATTTT; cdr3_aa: CASDPGGQGFNFGNTIYF
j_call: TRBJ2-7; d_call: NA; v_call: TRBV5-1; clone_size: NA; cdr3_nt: TGCGCCAGCAGCCAACGAGTCGACACCTACGAGCAGTACTTC; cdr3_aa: CASSQRVDTYEQYF
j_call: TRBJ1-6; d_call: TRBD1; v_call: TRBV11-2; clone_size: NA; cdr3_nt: TGTGCCAGCAGCTTAGATCCCCAGGGGGCGGGGAATTCACCCCTCCACTTT; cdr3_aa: CASSLDPQGAGNSPLHF
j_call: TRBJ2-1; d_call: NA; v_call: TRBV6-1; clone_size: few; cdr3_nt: TGTGCCAGCCGCCCCCCACTTAATGAGCAGTTCTTC; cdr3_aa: CASRPPLNEQFF
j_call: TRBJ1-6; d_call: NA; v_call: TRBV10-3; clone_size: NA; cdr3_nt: TGTGCCATCAGTGAAAGGCAGGGATCTTCACCCCTCCACTTT; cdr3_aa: CAISERQGSSPLHF
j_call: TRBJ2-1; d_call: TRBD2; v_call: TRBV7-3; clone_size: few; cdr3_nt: TGTGCCAGCAGCTTAACGGGGACTAGCGGGGGCGTTTCCAATGAGCAGTTCTTC; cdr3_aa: CASSLTGTSGGVSNEQFF
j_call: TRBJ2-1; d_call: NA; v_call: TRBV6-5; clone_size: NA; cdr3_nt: TGTGCCAGCAGTTATGACCAGGGGACAGAGCAGTTCTTC; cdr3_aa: CASSYDQGTEQFF
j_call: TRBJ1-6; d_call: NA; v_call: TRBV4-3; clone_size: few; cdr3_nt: TGCGCCAGCAGCCAAGATCGGGCAGGGGACGATTCACCCCTCCACTTT; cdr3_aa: CASSQDRAGDDSPLHF
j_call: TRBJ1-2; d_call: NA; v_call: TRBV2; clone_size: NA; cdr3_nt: TGTGCCAGCAGTCTTACAGGGATCTATGGCTACACCTTC; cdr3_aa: CASSLTGIYGYTF
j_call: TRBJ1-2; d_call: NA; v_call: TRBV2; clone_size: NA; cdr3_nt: TGTGCCAGCCAGCCGTCGGGCTATGGCTACACCTTC; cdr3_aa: CASQPSGYGYTF
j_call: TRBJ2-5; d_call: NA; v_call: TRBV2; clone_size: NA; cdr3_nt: TGTGCCAGCAGTGGATTGGAGGGGCAAGAGACCCAGTACTTC; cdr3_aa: CASSGLEGQETQYF
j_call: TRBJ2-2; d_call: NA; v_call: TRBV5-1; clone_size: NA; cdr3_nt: TGCGCCAGCAGCCCTGGACAGAACACCGGGGAGCTGTTTTTT; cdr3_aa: CASSPGQNTGELFF
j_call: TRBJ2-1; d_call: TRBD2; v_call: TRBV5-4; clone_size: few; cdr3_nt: TGTGCCAGCAGCTTCGGACTAGCCCTACAACATGAGCAGTTCTTC; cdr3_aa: CASSFGLALQHEQFF
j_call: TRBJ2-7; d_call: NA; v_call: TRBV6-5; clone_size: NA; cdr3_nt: TGTGCCAGCAGTTCCCGACAGGGAGGCGAGCAGTACTTC; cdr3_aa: CASSSRQGGEQYF
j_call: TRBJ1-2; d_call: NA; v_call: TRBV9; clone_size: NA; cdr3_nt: TGTGCCAGCAGCGTAGGGTGGGGCCGCTACACCTTC; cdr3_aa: CASSVGWGRYTF
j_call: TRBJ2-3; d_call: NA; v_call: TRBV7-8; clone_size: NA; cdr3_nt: TGTGCCAGCAGCGACATGCATCAGGATACGCAGTATTTT; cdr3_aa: CASSDMHQDTQYF
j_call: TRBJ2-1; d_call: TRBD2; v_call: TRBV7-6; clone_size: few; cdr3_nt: TGTGCCAGCAGCACAACTAGCGGGGAAGTTTATGAGCAGTTCTTC; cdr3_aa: CASSTTSGEVYEQFF
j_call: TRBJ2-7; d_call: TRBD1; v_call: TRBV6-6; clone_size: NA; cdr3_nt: TGTGCCAGCAGTATGCCGGGACAGCCCTACGAGCAGTACTTC; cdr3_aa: CASSMPGQPYEQYF
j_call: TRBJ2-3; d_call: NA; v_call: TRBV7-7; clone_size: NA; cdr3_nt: TGTGCTAGCAGCCAGGGATTAAAAGATACGCAGTATTTT; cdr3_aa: CASSQGLKDTQYF
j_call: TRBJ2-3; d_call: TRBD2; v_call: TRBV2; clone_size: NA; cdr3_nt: TGTGCCAGCAACTGGCAGACTAGCGGTTTAGATACGCAGTATTTT; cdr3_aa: CASNWQTSGLDTQYF
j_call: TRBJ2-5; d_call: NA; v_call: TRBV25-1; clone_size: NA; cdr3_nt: TGTGCCAGCAGTGAATCCGGACTAAAAGAGACCCAGTACTTC; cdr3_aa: CASSESGLKETQYF
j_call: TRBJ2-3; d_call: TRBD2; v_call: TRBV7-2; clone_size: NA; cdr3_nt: TGTGCCAGCAGCACGATAGCGGGGGACTATACGCAGTATTTT; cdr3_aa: CASSTIAGDYTQYF
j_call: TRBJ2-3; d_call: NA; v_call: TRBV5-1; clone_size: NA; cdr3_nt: TGCGCCAGCAGCCTCCCCGGAGGCACAGATACGCAGTATTTT; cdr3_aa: CASSLPGGTDTQYF
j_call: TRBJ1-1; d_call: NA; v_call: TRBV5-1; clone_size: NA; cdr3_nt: TGCGCCAGCAGCCCTCTACAGGGGAACACTGAAGCTTTCTTT; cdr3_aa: CASSPLQGNTEAFF
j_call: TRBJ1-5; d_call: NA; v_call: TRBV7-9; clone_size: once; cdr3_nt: TGTGCCAGCAGCACCGGGTCGCTCCAGCATTTT; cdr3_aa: CASSTGSLQHF
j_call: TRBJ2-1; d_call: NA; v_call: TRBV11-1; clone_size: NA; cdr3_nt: TGTGCCAGCAGCCCCTACCGGGACTACAATGAGCAGTTCTTC; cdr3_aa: CASSPYRDYNEQFF
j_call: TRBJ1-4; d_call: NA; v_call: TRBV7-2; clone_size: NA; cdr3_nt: TGTGCCAGCAGCTCGGGCCGGGGGGCAGAGAGTGAAAAACTGTTTTTT; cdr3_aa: CASSSGRGAESEKLFF
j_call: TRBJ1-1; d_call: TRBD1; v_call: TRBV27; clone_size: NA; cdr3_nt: TGTGCCAGCAGTTTAGGGACAGGTGGGGGAAAGAACACTGAAGCTTTCTTT; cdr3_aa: CASSLGTGGGKNTEAFF
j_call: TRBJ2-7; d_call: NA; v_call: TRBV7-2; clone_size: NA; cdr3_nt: TGTGCCAGCAGCTTGGCAGAACCCTACGAGCAGTACTTC; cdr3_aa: CASSLAEPYEQYF
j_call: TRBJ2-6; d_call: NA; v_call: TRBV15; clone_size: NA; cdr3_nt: TGTGCCACCAGCAGAGACATTGCGGGTTCCGGGGCCAACGTCCTGACTTTC; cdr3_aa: CATSRDIAGSGANVLTF
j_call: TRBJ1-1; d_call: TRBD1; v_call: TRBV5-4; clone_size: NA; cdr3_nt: TGTGCCAGCAGCAACAGACAGGGGTACGCTTTCTTT; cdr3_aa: CASSNRQGYAFF
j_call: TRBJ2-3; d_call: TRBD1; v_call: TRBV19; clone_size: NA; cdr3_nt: TGTGCCAGTAGCATAACCCTGACAGGGAGCGTCACAGATACGCAGTATTTT; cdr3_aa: CASSITLTGSVTDTQYF
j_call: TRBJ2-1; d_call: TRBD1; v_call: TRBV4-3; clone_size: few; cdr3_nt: TGCGCCAGCAGCCAAGATTGGGAACAGGGGTACAATGAGCAGTTCTTC; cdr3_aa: CASSQDWEQGYNEQFF
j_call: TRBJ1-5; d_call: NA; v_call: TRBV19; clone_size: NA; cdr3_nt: TGTGCCAGTAGTATCCTTTCAGGGTCGGGTCAGCCCCAGCATTTT; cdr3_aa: CASSILSGSGQPQHF
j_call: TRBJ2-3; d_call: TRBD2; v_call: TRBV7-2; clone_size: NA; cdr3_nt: TGTGCCAGCACCTGGGAGGGCTCAGATACGCAGTATTTT; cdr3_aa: CASTWEGSDTQYF
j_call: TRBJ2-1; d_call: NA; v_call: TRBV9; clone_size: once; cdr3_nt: TGTGCCAGCAGCGTGTGGGGGACTCCTGACAATGAGCAGTTCTTC; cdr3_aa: CASSVWGTPDNEQFF
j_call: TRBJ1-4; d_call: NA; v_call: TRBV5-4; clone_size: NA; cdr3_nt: TGTGCCAGCAGCTTGGAAGGGAGGGATGAAAAACTGTTTTTT; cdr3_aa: CASSLEGRDEKLFF
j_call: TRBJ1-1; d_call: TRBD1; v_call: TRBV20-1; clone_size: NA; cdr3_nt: TGCAGTGCTAGCAGGGGGACTGAAGCTTTCTTT; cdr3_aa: CSASRGTEAFF
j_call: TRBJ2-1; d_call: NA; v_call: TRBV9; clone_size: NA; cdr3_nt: TGTGCCAGCAGTCGCAGGGGGGTCGCCTACAATGAGCAGTTCTTC; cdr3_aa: CASSRRGVAYNEQFF
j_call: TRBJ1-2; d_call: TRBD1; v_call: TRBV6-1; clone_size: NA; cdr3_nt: TGTGCCAGCAGTGAAGTCTCGGGGACAGGGCTATTCGGCGGCTACACCTTC; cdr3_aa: CASSEVSGTGLFGGYTF
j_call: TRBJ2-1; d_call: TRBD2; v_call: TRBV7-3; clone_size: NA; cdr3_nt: TGTGCCAGCAGCCCCGGGGGGAACAATGAGCAGTTCTTC; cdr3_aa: CASSPGGNNEQFF